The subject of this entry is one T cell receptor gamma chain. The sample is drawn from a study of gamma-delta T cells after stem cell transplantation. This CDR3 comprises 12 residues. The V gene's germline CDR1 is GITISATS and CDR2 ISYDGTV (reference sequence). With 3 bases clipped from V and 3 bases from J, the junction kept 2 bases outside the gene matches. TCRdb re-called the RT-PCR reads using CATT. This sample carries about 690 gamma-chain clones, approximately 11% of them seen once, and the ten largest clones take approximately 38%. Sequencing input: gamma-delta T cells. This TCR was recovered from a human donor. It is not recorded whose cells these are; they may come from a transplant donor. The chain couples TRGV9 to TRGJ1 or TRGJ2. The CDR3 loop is CALWETYYKKLF. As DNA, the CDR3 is TGTGCCTTGTGGGAGACTTATTATAAGAAACTCTTT.